Shown below are 10 T cell receptor beta chains from a single sample sequenced in a study of shared clonotypes between healthy human individuals. Clones were sequenced by immunoSEQ multiplex PCR, and TCRdb holds only the in-frame ones, with some missing. The repertoire holds 2 million to 3 million clones, with around nine tenths as singletons. The sample consisted of naive CD4+ T cells sorted from blood. Indicated subset: CD45RA+ positively selected. All receptors come from a man aged 18 to 35 in good health.

The CDR3 DNA reads as TGTGCCAGCAGCCGGCGGCGGGCTAGCGGGAACCCAGGTGGGAACATTCAGTACTTC. Translation: CASSRRRASGNPGGNIQYF. The chain joins TRBV7-2 to TRBJ2-4, with 9 positions matching TRBD2. The germline gives CDR1 SGHTA, CDR2 FQGNSA. The CDR3 is 19 residues long. With 5 bases clipped from V and 7 bases from J, the junction kept 21 bases outside the gene matches.

As regards this clone: Different DNA sequences within this sample yield the same CDR3. CDR3 region: CASRPDRGSYEQYF. For the CDR3, the DNA is TGTGCCAGCAGACCCGACAGGGGGTCCTACGAGCAGTACTTC. The genes are TRBV6-5 and TRBJ2-7, with TRBD1 identical over 9 bases. Germline values: CDR1 MNHEY, CDR2 SVGAGI. The CDR3 covers 14 residues. With 6 bases clipped from V and 1 base from J, the junction kept 4 bases outside the gene matches.

The DNA of the CDR3 is TGTGCCAGCTCGCGAACAGGGGAATTAGCGAACACTGAAGCTTTCTTT. Translating gives CASSRTGELANTEAFF. The chain joins TRBV18 to TRBJ1-1; 7 nucleotides align to TRBD1. CDR3 length equals 16 residues. The V segment lost 6 bases and the J segment 1 base; nucleotides outside the gene matches: 11. Looked up from germline, CDR1 is KGHSH and CDR2 is LQKENI.

A note on this clone: A much more abundant neighbour one base away suggests this may be a read error. The same CDR3 arises from other DNA sequences in this sample as well. The V gene is TRBV11-2, the J gene TRBJ2-2; no definite D call. There are 12 residues in the CDR3. Trimming pared 3 bases from V and 1 base from J, leaving 0 bases between. CDR1 and CDR2 from the germline V gene are SGHAT and FQNNGV. Here the CDR3 reads CASSLNTGELFF. For the CDR3, the DNA is TGTGCCAGCAGCTTGAACACCGGGGAGCTGTTTTTT.

V gene TRBV28 combines with J gene TRBJ2-3; 7 nucleotides agree with TRBD1. The V gene end was trimmed by 3 bases and the J gene end by 2 bases; junction bases not matched to a gene: 20. CDR1 is MDHEN and CDR2 is SYDVKM in the germline V gene. The CDR3 runs 20 residues. The DNA for the CDR3 is TGTGCCAGCAGTTTCAACAGGGGAAGAGGGCCCGAGACCCCCACAGATACGCAGTATTTT. The encoded protein is CASSFNRGRGPETPTDTQYF.

The chain uses TRBV20-1 and TRBJ1-4; 7 bases match TRBD1. This CDR3 comprises 10 residues. Germline loops: CDR1 DFQATT, CDR2 SNEGSKA (reference sequence). The V segment lost 5 bases and the J segment 12 bases; nucleotides outside the gene matches: 3. The CDR3 loop is CSAPQGELFF. The CDR3 nucleotides are TGCAGTGCTCCCCAGGGGGAACTGTTTTTT.

V gene TRBV6-1 combines with J gene TRBJ2-2; D is unclear. The V end was cut by 7 bases, the J end by 5 bases, with 5 bases between. The V gene's germline CDR1 is MNHNS and CDR2 SASEGT. This CDR3 spans 11 amino acids. The CDR3 nucleotides are TGTGCCAGCACCTCAACCGGGGAGCTGTTTTTT. This sequence encodes CASTSTGELFF.

This chain uses TRBV5-1 with TRBJ2-5; 14 bases align to TRBD2. The CDR3 is 17 amino acids. Looked up from germline, CDR1 is SGHRS and CDR2 is YFSETQ. V lost 0 bases and J lost 5; bases outside the gene matches: 6. CDR3 in amino acids: CASSLVGLAGGGETQYF. The DNA for the CDR3 is TGCGCCAGCAGCTTGGTTGGACTAGCGGGAGGAGGGGAGACCCAGTACTTC.

The J gene is TRBJ1-5, the V gene TRBV19; TRBD1 matches 10 bases. Germline assignment: CDR1 LNHDA and CDR2 SQIVND (reference sequence). This CDR3 contains 15 residues. Germline trimming cut 6 bases from V and 4 bases from J; bases unmatched to any gene: 6. CDR3 in DNA: TGTGCCAGTAGCCGGGACAGGGGTGGAAATCAGCCCCAGCATTTT. Encoded protein: CASSRDRGGNQPQHF.

The chain joins TRBV19 to TRBJ2-7; 7 nucleotides agree with TRBD1. The CDR3 contains 14 residues. V shed 5 bases, J shed 4 bases, and the junction held 8 bases outside the gene matches. Germline CDR1 reads LNHDA; CDR2 reads SQIVND (reference sequence). The CDR3 loop reads CASSPRQGWYEQYF. For the CDR3, the DNA is TGTGCCAGTAGTCCCCGACAGGGCTGGTACGAGCAGTACTTC.